This T cell receptor beta chain was sequenced during a study of T-cell memory formation after mild COVID-19. Turning to the study itself: TCR clusters were mostly confined to one donor each.

A remark on this clonotype: The antigen is undetermined.

5'RACE with constant-segment primers built TCRalpha and TCRbeta cDNA libraries with UMIs. TCRdb re-analysed the 5' RACE reads in MiXCR, keeping a single row per CDR3 protein. The sample lists around 340,000 distinct CDR3 sequences; about 16% were seen once. The germline CDR1 and CDR2 sequences are SGHDN and FVKESK. This CDR3 region has 14 residues. Deletions cut 2 bases from V and 5 bases from J, with 11 bases between. General study points: Pre-infection memory showed some responding clones, and this suggested that cross-reactive memory joined.

Sequencing was done on a sample of PBMCs or a T cell subset sorted from them (not recorded which). The V and J genes are TRBV14 and TRBJ2-3, with D perhaps TRBD1 (5 bases). This TCR was sampled from a man in his late teens or twenties who had mild COVID-19 (a few samples of this study predate the infection). Cell type and time point are not known. CDR3 protein: CASSQSGREDTQYF. CDR3 coding DNA: TGTGCCAGCAGCCAATCCGGCAGGGAAGATACGCAGTATTTT.